The source of this TCR beta chain is a study of graft-versus-host responses after intestinal transplantation. At the level of the study: Each of the recipients got a multivisceral, liver-intestinal, or isolated intestinal transplant. Anti-thymocyte globulin induction preceded approximately three years of tacrolimus and steroid maintenance in all recipients. General study points: Recipient marrow showed GvH clones, some seen first in ileum or blood. Peak levels of circulating GvH clones tracked with early post-transplant HvG declines.

Points on this clone: Antigen specificity is unknown.

The table came from immunoSEQ multiplex PCR; TCRdb's copy has only in-frame clones and leaves some out. The data hold 45,000 to 50,000 clones, with around 90% observed a single time. Germline lookup yields CDR1 SGHRS and CDR2 YFSETQ. CDR3 length: 14 residues. V was cut by 0 bases and J by 2 bases, with 9 bases left in between. Material: unstimulated CD4+ T cells sorted from spleen or lymph node cells, obtained before transplant. This clonotype originated in a human donor who was the organ donor for an intestinal transplant. This chain joins TRBV5-1 and TRBJ2-7; D is ambiguous. CDR3 residues: CASSLEAATYEQYF. As DNA, the CDR3 is TGCGCCAGCAGCTTGGAGGCAGCCACCTACGAGCAGTACTTC.